These 25 T cell receptor beta chains were all obtained from the same sample, sequenced in a study of T cells in localized non-small cell lung cancer. Using immunoSEQ multiplex PCR, the repertoire was profiled, and TCRdb retains in-frame clones only, with some absent. The data show 40,000 to 55,000 clones, 80% seen once. The input for sequencing was PBMCs, taken before any cancer treatment. The source of these receptors is a woman between 35 and 70 years old with stage II lung adenocarcinoma.

This chain uses TRBV6-5 with TRBJ2-7; TRBD1 matches 9 bases. Germline values: CDR1 MNHEY, CDR2 SVGAGI. Trimming took 2 bases from V and 2 from J; bases not matched to a gene: 4. The CDR3 is 15 residues long. CDR3 sequence reads: CASSYGTGKAYEQYF. CDR3 DNA sequence: TGTGCCAGCAGTTACGGGACAGGGAAAGCCTACGAGCAGTACTTC.

This chain uses TRBV7-6 with TRBJ1-4, with 7 positions matching TRBD1. CDR3 length equals 14 residues. Germline-derived CDR1 and CDR2 are SGHVS and FNYEAQ. The V segment lost 5 bases and the J segment 3 bases; nucleotides outside the gene matches: 3. This CDR3 reads CASSPTGPNEKLFF. CDR3 in DNA: TGTGCCAGCAGCCCGACAGGGCCTAATGAAAAACTGTTTTTT.

This chain links TRBV5-1 with TRBJ2-3, with TRBD1 matching over 9 bases. V dropped 3 bases and J dropped 2; count of bases not matched to a gene: 4. The CDR3 loop spans 15 amino acids. Germline assignment: CDR1 SGHRS and CDR2 YFSETQ. The CDR3 here is CASSSTGGPTDTQYF. In DNA form, the CDR3 reads TGCGCCAGCAGCTCGACAGGGGGTCCCACAGATACGCAGTATTTT.

There are a few counts of this clone. V gene TRBV6-1 combines with J gene TRBJ1-1; D is unresolved. The germline V gene has CDR1 MNHNS and CDR2 SASEGT. Trimming removed 8 bases from V and 2 bases from J, with 12 bases in between. This CDR3 has 13 residues. This chain's CDR3 is CASRLSINTEAFF. The CDR3 DNA follows: TGTGCCAGCCGGTTGTCGATAAACACTGAAGCTTTCTTT.

The chain links TRBV7-9 to TRBJ2-6; tentative D call: TRBD1 (6 bases). V lost 5 bases and J 2 bases, leaving 19 bases between the germline ends. The CDR3 extends over 18 amino acids. Germline CDR1 SEHNR, CDR2 FQNEAQ (reference sequence). The DNA for the CDR3 is TGTGCCAGCAGCCCTCGCCTGTACAGGGCTGCTGGGGCCAACGTCCTGACTTTC. Residues: CASSPRLYRAAGANVLTF.

The V and J genes are TRBV5-1 and TRBJ1-3; no firm D call. The CDR3 has 16 residues. Germline V CDR1 and CDR2: SGHRS, YFSETQ. V was trimmed by 0 bases and J by 5 bases, leaving 15 bases between them. DNA for the CDR3: TGCGCCAGCAGCTTGGCCGGGGAACCTTCTAGAAACACCATATATTTT. Amino acids: CASSLAGEPSRNTIYF.

V is TRBV4-2 and J is TRBJ1-4; 10 nucleotides align to TRBD1. The CDR3 covers 15 residues. V gave up 6 bases and J gave up 6 bases; unmatched junction bases: 7. Per the germline V gene, CDR1 is LGHNA and CDR2 is YNFKEQ. The CDR3 reads CASRTGGQGYEKLFF. Written as DNA, the CDR3 is TGTGCCAGCAGGACAGGGGGCCAGGGGTATGAAAAACTGTTTTTT.

This clone was picked up a small number of times. The rearrangement links TRBV7-6 to TRBJ2-3; D may be TRBD1 (6 bases). The V gene lost 5 bases and the J gene lost 0 bases, with 12 bases spanning the gap. The CDR3 sequence is 15 residues long. Germline V lookup: CDR1 SGHVS, CDR2 FNYEAQ. CDR3 nucleotide sequence: TGTGCCAGCAGCCCCAGGACAGCTAGCACAGATACGCAGTATTTT. It codes for CASSPRTASTDTQYF.

This chain uses TRBV7-8 with TRBJ2-2; the D is unclear. CDR1 SGHVS and CDR2 FQNEAQ come from the germline V gene. The CDR3 loop spans 13 amino acids. V lost 4 bases and J 3 bases, leaving 6 bases between the germline ends. The CDR3 protein is CASSSRDTGELFF. The CDR3 DNA reads TGTGCCAGCAGCTCAAGGGACACCGGGGAGCTGTTTTTT.

This clone was seen many times. This chain connects TRBV30 to TRBJ1-1; weak D call: TRBD1 (5 bases). Trimming left V 5 bases short and J 5 bases short, with 15 bases between. The CDR3 has 13 amino acids. Germline assignment: CDR1 GTSNPN and CDR2 SVGIG (reference sequence). DNA of the CDR3: TGTGCCTGGGCAACGGGGGGATATACTGAAGCTTTCTTT. The encoded protein is CAWATGGYTEAFF.

The rearrangement joins TRBV5-6 to TRBJ1-1; 9 bases match TRBD1. The germline V gene encodes CDR1 SGHDT and CDR2 YYEEEE. J was trimmed by 4 bases and V by 3 bases; bases with no gene match: 4. The CDR3 has 14 residues. The CDR3 coding sequence is TGTGCCAGCAGCTGGACAGGGGAGGGCACTGAAGCTTTCTTT. Translation: CASSWTGEGTEAFF.

The chain uses TRBV5-4 and TRBJ1-2; D remains unclear. V lost 3 bases and J lost 7, with 13 bases in between. From germline, CDR1 is SGHNT and CDR2 YYREEE (reference sequence). The CDR3 runs 13 residues. CDR3 loop: CASSSAEGFGYTF. The CDR3 nucleotides are TGTGCCAGCAGCTCCGCGGAGGGCTTTGGCTACACCTTC. The variable domain in full, completed from reference TRBV5-4 and TRBJ1-2, reads ETGVTQSPTHLIKTRGQQVTLRCSSQSGHNTVSWYQQALGQGPQFIFQYYREEENGRGNFPPRFSGLQFPNYSSELNVNALELDDSALYLCASSSAEGFGYTFGSGTRLTVV.

The chain recombines TRBV19 with TRBJ2-1; D gene ambiguous. V lost 5 bases to trimming and J lost 0 bases, with 11 bases between them. Germline values: CDR1 LNHDA, CDR2 SQIVND (reference sequence). The CDR3 length is 15 residues. CDR3 region: CASSPIWSSYNEQFF. The CDR3 bases are TGTGCCAGTAGTCCCATCTGGAGCTCCTACAATGAGCAGTTCTTC. The full variable domain, rest sourced from reference TRBV19 and TRBJ2-1, is DGGITQSPKYLFRKEGQNVTLSCEQNLNHDAMYWYRQDPGQGLRLIYYSQIVNDFQKGDIAEGYSVSREKKESFPLTVTSAQKNPTAFYLCASSPIWSSYNEQFFGPGTRLTVL.

The chain has TRBV6-6 and TRBJ1-3; weak D call: TRBD1 (5 bases). Germline V gene data show CDR1 as MNHNY and CDR2 as SVGAGI (reference sequence). CDR3 length: 14 amino acids. The V gene lost 5 bases and the J gene lost 4 bases, with 12 bases spanning the gap. The CDR3 loop is CASSAPGGGNTIYF. CDR3 sequence (DNA): TGTGCCAGCAGTGCCCCCGGGGGAGGAAACACCATATATTTT.

This clone was picked up one time. The chain couples TRBV5-1 to TRBJ2-2; D remains ambiguous. The V end was cut by 0 bases, the J end by 1 base, with 7 bases between. This CDR3 has 15 amino acids. Germline V gene sequence: CDR1 SGHRS, CDR2 YFSETQ. As DNA, the CDR3 is TGCGCCAGCAGCTTGGTCGGGCGGAACACCGGGGAGCTGTTTTTT. It is translated as CASSLVGRNTGELFF.

The rearrangement links TRBV10-3 to TRBJ2-2; tentatively, D is TRBD2 (6 bases). CDR1 and CDR2 (germline): ENHRY, SYGVKD. V was trimmed by 7 bases and J by 4 bases, leaving 13 bases between them. CDR3 length: 14 amino acids. The CDR3 DNA sequence: TGTGCCATCATGAACGAGGGAGGCACCGGGGAGCTGTTTTTT. Amino acid sequence: CAIMNEGGTGELFF.

The chain carries TRBV10-1 and TRBJ1-2; no reliable D call. Trimming took 4 bases from V and 1 from J, leaving 7 bases between them. From germline, CDR1 is WNHNN and CDR2 SYGVQD (reference sequence). CDR3 length: 13 residues. CDR3 nucleotides: TGCGCCAGCAGTGTAGGAGTTAACTATGGCTACACCTTC. As protein: CASSVGVNYGYTF.

The rearrangement links TRBV29-1 to TRBJ1-2, with 9 bases fitting TRBD1. V shed 2 bases, J shed 4 bases, and the junction held 5 bases outside the gene matches. The germline CDR1 and CDR2 sequences are SQVTM and ANQGSEA. CDR3 length equals 14 residues. The CDR3 DNA reads TGCAGCGTTGAAACCGGGACAGGGACCTATGGCTACACCTTC. It translates to CSVETGTGTYGYTF.

The rearrangement joins TRBV7-9 to TRBJ2-7; 8 bases match TRBD1. The length of the CDR3 is 15 residues. The V segment lost 5 bases and the J segment 2 bases; nucleotides outside the gene matches: 8. The germline gives CDR1 SEHNR, CDR2 FQNEAQ (reference sequence). CDR3 loop: CASSTDRAEAYEQYF. CDR3 nucleotides: TGTGCCAGCAGCACGGACAGGGCGGAAGCCTACGAGCAGTACTTC.

In this sample, this clone turned up once. The CDR3 region is CASSDSDSRQKLFF. CDR3 DNA: TGTGCCAGCAGTGACTCCGACAGTCGACAGAAGCTGTTTTTT. The chain carries TRBV6-4 and TRBJ2-2; maybe TRBD1 (5 bases). Trimming removed 0 bases at V and 12 bases at J, with 14 bases between. CDR1 and CDR2 from the germline V gene are MRHNA and SNTAGT. The CDR3 contains 14 residues.

The chain couples TRBV2 to TRBJ2-2; D not certain. The germline V gene encodes CDR1 SNHLY and CDR2 FYNNEI. The CDR3 consists of 15 residues. Trimming took off 4 bases at V and 3 bases at J, with 12 bases between the two ends. The CDR3 DNA reads TGTGCCAGCAGTGTCCGAACAGCTTACACCGGGGAGCTGTTTTTT. Residues: CASSVRTAYTGELFF.

This sequence joins TRBV7-3 and TRBJ2-3; D not certain. Trimming left V 3 bases short and J 1 base short, with 5 bases between. CDR3 size: 13 residues. Germline-derived CDR1 and CDR2 are SGHTA and FQGTGA. DNA for the CDR3: TGTGCCAGCAGCTTCGTTGGCACAGATACGCAGTATTTT. Translation: CASSFVGTDTQYF.

The chain recombines TRBV30 with TRBJ1-6; 7 bases match TRBD1. The V gene's germline CDR1 is GTSNPN and CDR2 SVGIG (reference sequence). V gave up 5 bases and J gave up 10 bases; unmatched junction bases: 11. The CDR3 loop spans 14 amino acids. DNA of the CDR3: TGTGCCTGGGGGCCGGGACCCAGGGGGTCACCCCTCCACTTT. This encodes CAWGPGPRGSPLHF.

The rearrangement joins TRBV19 to TRBJ1-1; the match to TRBD1 covers 10 bases. The CDR3 runs to 16 residues. The germline V gene has CDR1 LNHDA and CDR2 SQIVND (reference sequence). J gave up 3 bases and V 4 bases, and 8 bases lay outside the gene matches. DNA of the CDR3: TGTGCCAGTAGTACCCCGACCGGGACAGGGGACACTGAAGCTTTCTTT. Translation: CASSTPTGTGDTEAFF.

This clone was observed a handful of times. The CDR3 nucleotides are TGTGCCAGCAGCCCCTTTGGGGCCAACGTCCTGACTTTC. Protein product: CASSPFGANVLTF. The chain employs TRBV7-8 and TRBJ2-6; D not certain. CDR3 length: 13 residues. V shed 5 bases and J shed 3 bases, with 5 bases lying between them. Germline lookup yields CDR1 SGHVS and CDR2 FQNEAQ.